One TCR beta chain is described in this entry. Those enrolled in Seattle joined during active infection and were followed longitudinally afterward. The data are from a study of blood T cell repertoires in COVID-19. Turning to the study itself: The United States, Italy and Spain provided the acute and convalescent COVID-19 samples. The analysed material was cDNA or gDNA that came from T cells, B-cell-depleted T cells, or PBMCs.

Sequenced by immunoSEQ multiplex PCR; TCRdb stores in-frame clones only, minus some. Of 65,000 to 95,000 clones listed, approximately 93% are singletons. The CDR3 extends over 13 amino acids. Trimming took off 4 bases at V and 0 bases at J, with 7 bases between the two ends. The rearrangement uses TRBV12-3 or TRBV12-4 and TRBJ2-7, with a possible D match to TRBD2 (6 bases). The source of this sequence is a man between 50 and 59 years old with COVID-19, enrolled during active disease. The sequenced sample consisted of peripheral blood. DNA of the CDR3: TGTGCCAGCAGTTCCGGGAGCTCCTACGAGCAGTACTTC. This gives the protein CASSSGSSYEQYF.